This note documents a single T cell receptor beta chain sequence. CDR1 is LNHDA and CDR2 is SQIVND in the germline V gene (reference sequence). This CDR3 comprises 12 residues. V was pared by 5 bases and J by 8 bases, with 12 bases between. Both 60 Vbeta primers and 13 Jbeta primers went into the PCR. Sequencing was performed with immunoSEQ multiplex PCR; in TCRdb, only in-frame clones are kept and a portion is missing. The table includes fewer than 150,000 clones, roughly 80% detected once. This specimen comes from a study of cytomegalovirus exposure and HLA in healthy donors. Specimen: PBMCs. The rearrangement uses TRBV19 and TRBJ1-2, with a possible D match to TRBD1 (6 bases). This clonotype originated in a man between 35 and 55 years old in good health and CMV-seronegative. The CDR3 region is CASSLQGDGYTF. CDR3 in DNA: TGTGCCAGTAGTCTACAGGGAGACGGCTACACCTTC.